The TCR beta chain under discussion was sequenced for a study of T cell clonality in common variable immunodeficiency. Whole-study results and caveats: Common variable immunodeficiency TCR beta sequences reportedly had fewer deletions and N-nucleotide insertions.

This table comes from immunoSEQ multiplex PCR, and its TCRdb copy is limited to in-frame clones, with some not included. The sample has under 35,000 clones, none seen only once. Patients had low serum IgG, IgA and/or IgM and specific antibody deficiency. Blood came from CVID subjects not ill and not taking immunomodulatory or immunosuppressive medication. This clone was detected many times. What it binds is not known. Read coverage stops 3 residues before the CDR3 terminus; the germline J gene supplies the remainder. The germline V gene has CDR1 SGHTA and CDR2 FQGTGA. V shed 4 bases and J 1 base; nucleotides not matched to a gene: 4. The CDR3 totals 15 residues.

The receptor comes from a human donor with common variable immunodeficiency. Source material: peripheral blood mononuclear cells. The rearrangement uses TRBV7-3 and TRBJ2-7, with 10 bases identical to TRBD2. CDR3 DNA (partial): TGTGCCAGCAGCTCTAGCGGGGGCCCATCCTACGAG. This codes for CASSSSGGPSYE. The entire CDR3 is CASSSSGGPSYEQYF.